This record looks at one T cell receptor (beta chain) sequence and its context. Its antigen is unknown. CDR1 KGHSH and CDR2 LQKENI come from the germline V gene. V lost 5 bases, J lost 0 bases, and 11 bases lay in between. The CDR3 sequence is 14 residues long. This sample is part of a study of CD8 T cells in Susac syndrome. RNA in amounts of roughly 0.5 to 1 ug was reverse transcribed with random hexamers. Amplification of the TCR beta CDR3 was carried out by immunoSEQ multiplex PCR, which spanned a total of 54 Vbeta and 13 Jbeta segments. MiXCR was run by TCRdb on the immunoSEQ multiplex PCR reads, yielding one entry per CDR3 protein. The table shows around 200,000 distinct CDR3 sequences, with about 94% occurring only once. Diagnostic criteria for definite or probable disease, in their recently defined form, were met by the patients with Susac syndrome. Study-wide points: The study conceded that relatively few individuals underwent its TCR sequencing and HLA analysis.

The TCR was taken from a human donor with Susac syndrome. V usage is TRBV18 and J usage is TRBJ2-7; possible D gene TRBD2, 6 bases. Sequencing was done on a sample of CD4+ T cells from PBMCs. CDR3 sequence reads: CASSATGVSYEQYF. The CDR3 DNA follows: TGTGCCAGCTCAGCTACGGGGGTCTCCTACGAGCAGTACTTC.